This TCR beta chain emerged from a study of beta chain features in type 1 diabetes. Across the whole study: Across the samples, roughly 99 million sorted cells were examined in total. Study results and caveats: For cells with high TCR expression, cDNA sequencing could yield over-representation.

As every portion of the isolated RNA was reverse transcribed, the sequencing read expressed TCRB transcripts. TCRdb keeps only in-frame clones here, not all; method: immunoSEQ multiplex PCR. Here the sample spans 130,000 to 150,000 clones, 7% to 10% being singletons. Worth noting for this clone: Its antigen remains unidentified.

Deletions cut 0 bases from V and 4 bases from J, with 14 bases between. The CDR3 is made up of 16 amino acids. Germline V CDR1 and CDR2: SGHKS, YYEKEE (reference sequence). A single heparinised draw of approximately 110 mL on average was taken per donor. Using CD45RO/CCR7/CD25/CD127/CD95/CD27, CD4+ naive, central memory, regulatory and stem cell-like memory cells were sorted. The sequencing input was central memory CD4+ T cells from blood. The TCR comes from a man younger than 35 in good health. V is TRBV5-5 and J is TRBJ1-5; unclear D gene. CDR3: CASSLAGRIPNQPQHF. CDR3 bases: TGTGCCAGCAGCTTGGCAGGTAGGATCCCGAATCAGCCCCAGCATTTT.